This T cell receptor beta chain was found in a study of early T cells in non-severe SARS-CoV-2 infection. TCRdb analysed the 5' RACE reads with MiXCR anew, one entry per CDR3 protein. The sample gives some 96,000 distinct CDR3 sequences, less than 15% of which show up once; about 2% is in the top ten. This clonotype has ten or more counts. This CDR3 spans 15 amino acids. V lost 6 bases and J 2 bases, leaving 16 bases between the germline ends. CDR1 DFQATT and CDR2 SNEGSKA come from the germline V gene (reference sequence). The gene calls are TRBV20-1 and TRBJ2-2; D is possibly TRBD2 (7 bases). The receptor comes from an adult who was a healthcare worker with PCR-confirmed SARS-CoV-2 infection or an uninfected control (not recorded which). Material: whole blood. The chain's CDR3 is CSAPKGGINTGELFF. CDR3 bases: TGCAGTGCCCCGAAGGGGGGGATTAACACCGGGGAGCTGTTTTTT.